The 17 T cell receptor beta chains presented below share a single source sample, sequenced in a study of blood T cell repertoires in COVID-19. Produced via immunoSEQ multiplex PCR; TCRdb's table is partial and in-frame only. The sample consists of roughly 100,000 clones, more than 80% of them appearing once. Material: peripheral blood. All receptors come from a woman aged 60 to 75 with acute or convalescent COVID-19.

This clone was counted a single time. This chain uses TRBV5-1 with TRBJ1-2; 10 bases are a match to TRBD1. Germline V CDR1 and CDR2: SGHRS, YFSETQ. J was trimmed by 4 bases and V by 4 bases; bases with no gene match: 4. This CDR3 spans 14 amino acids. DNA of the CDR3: TGCGCCAGCAGCCTGGACAGGGGGGCCTATGGCTACACCTTC. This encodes CASSLDRGAYGYTF.

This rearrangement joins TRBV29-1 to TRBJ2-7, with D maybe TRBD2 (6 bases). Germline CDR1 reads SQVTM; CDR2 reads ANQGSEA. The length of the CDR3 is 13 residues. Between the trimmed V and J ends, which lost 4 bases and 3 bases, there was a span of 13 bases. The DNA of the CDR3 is TGCAGCGTTGGCCGCCCGGGGGACTACGAGCAGTACTTC. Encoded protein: CSVGRPGDYEQYF.

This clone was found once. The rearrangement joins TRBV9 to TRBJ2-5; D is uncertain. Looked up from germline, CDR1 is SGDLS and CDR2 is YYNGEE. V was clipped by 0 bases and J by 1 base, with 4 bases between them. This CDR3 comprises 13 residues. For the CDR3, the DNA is TGTGCCAGCAGCGTAGATATCCAAGAGACCCAGTACTTC. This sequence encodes CASSVDIQETQYF.

The DNA for the CDR3 is TGTGCCAGCAGTTCGACAGGGGTCCCTGAAGCTTTCTTT. The encoded protein is CASSSTGVPEAFF. This chain connects TRBV28 to TRBJ1-1, with TRBD1 matching over 8 bases. J lost 6 bases, V lost 4 bases, and 4 bases had no gene match. The CDR3 has 13 residues. Germline V gene lookup returns CDR1 MDHEN and CDR2 SYDVKM.

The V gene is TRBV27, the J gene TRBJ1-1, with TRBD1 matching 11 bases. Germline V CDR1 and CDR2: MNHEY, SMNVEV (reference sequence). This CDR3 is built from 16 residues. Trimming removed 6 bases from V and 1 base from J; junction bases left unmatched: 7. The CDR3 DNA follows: TGTGCCAGCAGCCTCCGAGGGACAGGGGGGAACACTGAAGCTTTCTTT. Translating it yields CASSLRGTGGNTEAFF.

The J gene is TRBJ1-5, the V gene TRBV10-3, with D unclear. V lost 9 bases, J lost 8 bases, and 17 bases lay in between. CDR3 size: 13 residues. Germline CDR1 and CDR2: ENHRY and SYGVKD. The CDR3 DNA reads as TGTGCCATTAGCGCCGGGCCCGAGGAGCCCCAGCATTTT. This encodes CAISAGPEEPQHF.

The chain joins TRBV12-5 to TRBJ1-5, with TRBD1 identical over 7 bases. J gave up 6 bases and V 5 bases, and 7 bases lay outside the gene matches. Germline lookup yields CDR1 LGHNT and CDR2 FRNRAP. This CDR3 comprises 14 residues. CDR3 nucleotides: TGTGCTAGTGGTACCGGACAGGTGAGTCAGCCCCAGCATTTT. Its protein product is CASGTGQVSQPQHF. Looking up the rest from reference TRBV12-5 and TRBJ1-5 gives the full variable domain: DARVTQTPRHKVTEMGQEVTMRCQPILGHNTVFWYRQTMMQGLELLAYFRNRAPLDDSGMPKDRFSAEMPDATLATLKIQPSEPRDSAVYFCASGTGQVSQPQHFGDGTRLSIL.

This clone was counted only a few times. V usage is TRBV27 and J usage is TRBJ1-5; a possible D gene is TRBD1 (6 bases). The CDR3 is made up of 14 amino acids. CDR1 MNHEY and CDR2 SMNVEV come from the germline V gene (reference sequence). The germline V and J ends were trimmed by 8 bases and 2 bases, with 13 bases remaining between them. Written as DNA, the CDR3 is TGTGCCAGCGGACTTAACAGGGGCAATCAGCCCCAGCATTTT. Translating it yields CASGLNRGNQPQHF.

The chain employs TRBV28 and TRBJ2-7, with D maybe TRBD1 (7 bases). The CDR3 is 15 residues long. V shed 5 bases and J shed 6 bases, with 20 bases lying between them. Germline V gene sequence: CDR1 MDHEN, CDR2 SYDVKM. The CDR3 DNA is TGTGCCAGCAGTCCAACCGGAGGGGGCGGTGGCGAGCAGTACTTC. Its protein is CASSPTGGGGGEQYF. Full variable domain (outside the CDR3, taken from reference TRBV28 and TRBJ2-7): DVKVTQSSRYLVKRTGEKVFLECVQDMDHENMFWYRQDPGLGLRLIYFSYDVKMKEKGDIPEGYSVSREKKERFSLILESASTNQTSMYLCASSPTGGGGGEQYFGPGTRLTVT.

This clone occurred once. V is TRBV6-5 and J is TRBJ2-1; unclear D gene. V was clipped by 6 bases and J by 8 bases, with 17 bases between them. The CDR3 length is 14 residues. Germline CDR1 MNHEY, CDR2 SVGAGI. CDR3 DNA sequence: TGTGCCAGCAGGGCCGGGTCTAGTTCCCATGAGCAGTTCTTC. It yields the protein CASRAGSSSHEQFF.

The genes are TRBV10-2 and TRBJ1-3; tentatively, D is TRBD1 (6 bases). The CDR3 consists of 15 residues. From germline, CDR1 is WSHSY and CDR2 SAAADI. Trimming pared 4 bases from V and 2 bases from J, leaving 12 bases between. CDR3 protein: CASSATTGTGNTIYF. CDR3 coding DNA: TGCGCCAGCAGTGCCACGACAGGTACTGGAAACACCATATATTTT.

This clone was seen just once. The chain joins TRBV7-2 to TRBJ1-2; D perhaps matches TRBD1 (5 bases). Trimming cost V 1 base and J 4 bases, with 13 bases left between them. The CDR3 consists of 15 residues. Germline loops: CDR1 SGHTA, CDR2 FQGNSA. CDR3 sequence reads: CASSLVIGGTYGYTF. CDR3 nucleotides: TGTGCCAGCAGCTTAGTGATTGGGGGGACCTATGGCTACACCTTC.

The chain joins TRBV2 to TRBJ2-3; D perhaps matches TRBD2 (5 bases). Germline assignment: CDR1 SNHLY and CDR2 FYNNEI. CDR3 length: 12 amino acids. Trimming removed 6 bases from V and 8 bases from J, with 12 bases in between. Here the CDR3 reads CASRVTRGTQYF. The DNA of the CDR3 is TGTGCCAGCAGGGTGACACGGGGTACGCAGTATTTT. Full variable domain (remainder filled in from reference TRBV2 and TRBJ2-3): EPEVTQTPSHQVTQMGQEVILRCVPISNHLYFYWYRQILGQKVEFLVSFYNNEISEKSEIFDDQFSVERPDGSNFTLKIRSTKLEDSAMYFCASRVTRGTQYFGPGTRLTVL.

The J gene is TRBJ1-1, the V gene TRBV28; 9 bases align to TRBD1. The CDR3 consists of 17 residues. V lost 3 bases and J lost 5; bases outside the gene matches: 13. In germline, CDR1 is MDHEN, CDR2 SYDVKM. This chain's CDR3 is CASSFRDRDDGKTEAFF. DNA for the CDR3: TGTGCCAGCAGTTTTCGGGACAGGGACGACGGTAAGACTGAAGCTTTCTTT.

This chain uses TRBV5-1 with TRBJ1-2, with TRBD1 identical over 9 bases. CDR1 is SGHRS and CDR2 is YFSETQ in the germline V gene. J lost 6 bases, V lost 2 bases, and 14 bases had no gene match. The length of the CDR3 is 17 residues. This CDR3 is CASSLGTGPYDDDGYTF. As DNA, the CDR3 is TGCGCCAGCAGCTTAGGGACAGGGCCGTATGACGATGATGGCTACACCTTC. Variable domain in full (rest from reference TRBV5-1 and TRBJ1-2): KAGVTQTPRYLIKTRGQQVTLSCSPISGHRSVSWYQQTPGQGLQFLFEYFSETQRNKGNFPGRFSGRQFSNSRSEMNVSTLELGDSALYLCASSLGTGPYDDDGYTFGSGTRLTVV.

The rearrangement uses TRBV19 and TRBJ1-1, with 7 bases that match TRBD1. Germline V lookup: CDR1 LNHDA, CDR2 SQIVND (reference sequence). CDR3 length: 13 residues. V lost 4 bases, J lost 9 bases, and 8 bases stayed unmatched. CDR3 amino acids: CASSTPDRDQAFF. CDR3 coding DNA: TGTGCCAGTAGTACCCCCGACAGGGATCAAGCTTTCTTT.

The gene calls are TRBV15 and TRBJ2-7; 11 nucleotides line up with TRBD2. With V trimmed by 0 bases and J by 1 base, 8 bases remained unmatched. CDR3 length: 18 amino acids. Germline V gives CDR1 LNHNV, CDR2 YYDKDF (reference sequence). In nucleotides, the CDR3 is TGTGCCACCAGCAGAGATCCTAGCGGGAGGCTTATTTCCTACGAGCAGTACTTC. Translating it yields CATSRDPSGRLISYEQYF.